Below are 26 T cell receptor beta chains sequenced from a single sample in a study of CD8 T cells in Susac syndrome. Random hexamers served to reverse transcribe about 0.5 to 1 ug RNA. MiXCR, run by TCRdb on the immunoSEQ multiplex PCR reads, gives a single entry per CDR3 protein. Seen here are about 160,000 distinct CDR3 sequences, just over 90% observed once, and the top ten hold more than 0.11%. The specimen was CD4+ T cells from PBMCs. These receptors were collected from a human donor in good health.

The chain employs TRBV30 and TRBJ1-6; a weak D match, TRBD1 (5 bases). V lost 7 bases, J lost 6 bases, and 13 bases lay in between. CDR3 length equals 13 residues. Germline lookup yields CDR1 GTSNPN and CDR2 SVGIG (reference sequence). CDR3 residues: CAYNWGTNSPLHF. CDR3 in DNA: TGTGCCTACAACTGGGGCACTAATTCACCCCTCCACTTT.

The chain employs TRBV6-2 or TRBV6-3 and TRBJ2-3; TRBD1 might be the D (6 bases). V gave up 8 bases and J gave up 1 base, with 13 bases separating them. The CDR3 loop spans 14 amino acids. Looked up from germline, CDR1 is MNHEY and CDR2 is SVGEGT. CDR3 amino acids: CASGVEGGTDTQYF. The CDR3 DNA reads as TGTGCCAGCGGCGTCGAGGGGGGCACAGATACGCAGTATTTT.

The V call is TRBV2, the J call TRBJ2-2, with 7 bases aligning to TRBD1. The germline V gene encodes CDR1 SNHLY and CDR2 FYNNEI. The CDR3 runs 14 residues. With V trimmed by 8 bases and J by 7 bases, 10 bases remained unmatched. This chain's CDR3 is CASLIEGAVGELFF. DNA of the CDR3: TGTGCCAGCCTTATAGAGGGGGCTGTCGGGGAGCTGTTTTTT.

This clonotype was seen once. V and J are TRBV6-6 and TRBJ1-4; possible D gene TRBD1, 5 bases. The germline gives CDR1 MNHNY, CDR2 SVGAGI (reference sequence). Trimming stripped 2 bases from V and 12 bases from J, with 13 bases between. CDR3 size: 13 residues. The CDR3 DNA reads TGTGCCAGCAGTTACGTGGGACCCTCTGAACTGTTTTTT. As protein: CASSYVGPSELFF.

The chain employs TRBV7-9 and TRBJ2-3; the match to TRBD2 covers 13 bases. CDR1 and CDR2 (germline): SEHNR, FQNEAQ (reference sequence). After removal of 0 bases from V and 9 bases from J, the junction contained 3 bases not matched to a gene. There are 15 residues in the CDR3. The CDR3 nucleotides are TGTGCCAGCAGCTTAGCGGGGACTAGCGGGGCCACGCAGTATTTT. Protein: CASSLAGTSGATQYF.

The chain joins TRBV5-1 to TRBJ2-4; 9 bases match TRBD1. CDR3 length: 14 amino acids. The germline gives CDR1 SGHRS, CDR2 YFSETQ. The J segment lost 9 bases and the V segment lost 0 bases, leaving 4 bases of the junction unmatched. The CDR3 is CASSLGETGGIQYF. CDR3 nucleotide sequence: TGCGCCAGCAGCTTGGGTGAGACAGGGGGCATTCAGTACTTC. Using reference TRBV5-1 and TRBJ2-4 for the parts outside the CDR3, the full variable domain is KAGVTQTPRYLIKTRGQQVTLSCSPISGHRSVSWYQQTPGQGLQFLFEYFSETQRNKGNFPGRFSGRQFSNSRSEMNVSTLELGDSALYLCASSLGETGGIQYFGAGTRLSVL.

This clonotype is a singleton in its sample. CDR3 bases: TGCAGTGCTCAGCTACAACAAGAGACCCAGTACTTC. Translating it yields CSAQLQQETQYF. The chain has TRBV20-1 and TRBJ2-5; D gene unclear. CDR3 length equals 12 residues. V dropped 5 bases and J dropped 2 bases, with 9 bases sitting between them. Germline V gene sequence: CDR1 DFQATT, CDR2 SNEGSKA (reference sequence).

V usage is TRBV20-1 and J usage is TRBJ2-1, with 9 nucleotides matching TRBD2. The CDR3 contains 15 residues. CDR1 and CDR2 (germline): DFQATT, SNEGSKA (reference sequence). Trimming removed 1 base from V and 5 bases from J; junction bases left unmatched: 6. As DNA, the CDR3 is TGCAGTGCTAGAGGGCTAGCGGGACTAAACAATGAGCAGTTCTTC. Residues: CSARGLAGLNNEQFF.

This clonotype was seen once. V is TRBV9 and J is TRBJ1-1; 8 bases are a match to TRBD1. The CDR3 has 15 amino acids. After removal of 0 bases from V and 5 bases from J, the junction contained 6 bases not matched to a gene. The germline V gene has CDR1 SGDLS and CDR2 YYNGEE. The CDR3 sequence: CASSVETGGHTEAFF. In DNA, the CDR3 is TGTGCCAGCAGCGTAGAAACAGGGGGTCATACTGAAGCTTTCTTT.

J is TRBJ2-1 and V is TRBV25-1, with TRBD2 matching 8 bases. The trim removed 1 base at V and 4 bases at J, leaving 6 bases unmatched. CDR1 is MGHDK and CDR2 is SYGVNS in the germline V gene. The CDR3 is 16 amino acids. Here the CDR3 reads CASSELKRGRYNEQFF. Written as DNA, the CDR3 is TGTGCCAGCAGTGAATTAAAGCGGGGGAGATACAATGAGCAGTTCTTC.

V usage is TRBV12-5 and J usage is TRBJ2-5; D is perhaps TRBD1 (6 bases). Germline CDR1 reads LGHNT; CDR2 reads FRNRAP. The CDR3 contains 13 residues. Trimming stripped 5 bases from V and 3 bases from J, with 10 bases between. CDR3 in DNA: TGTGCTAGTGGTGCGTCAGGGGAAGAGACCCAGTACTTC. This gives the protein CASGASGEETQYF.

This chain connects TRBV6-2 or TRBV6-3 to TRBJ1-5; D is unclear. The V and J ends lost 2 bases and 6 bases respectively, with 11 bases between them. The length of the CDR3 is 14 residues. Germline CDR1 and CDR2: MNHEY and SVGEGT. CDR3 nucleotide sequence: TGTGCCAGCAGTTACGGCGGGGAAGGTCAGCCCCAGCATTTT. It encodes CASSYGGEGQPQHF.

V is TRBV30 and J is TRBJ2-5; D gene unclear. CDR3 length: 11 amino acids. Trimming pared 2 bases from V and 5 bases from J, leaving 6 bases between. Looked up from germline, CDR1 is GTSNPN and CDR2 is SVGIG (reference sequence). The CDR3 loop reads CAWSIGETQYF. CDR3 in DNA: TGTGCCTGGAGTATCGGGGAGACCCAGTACTTC.

The chain links TRBV4-2 to TRBJ2-2; possible D gene TRBD2, 5 bases. V lost 0 bases and J 1 base, leaving 9 bases between the germline ends. CDR3 size: 16 residues. Germline V lookup: CDR1 LGHNA, CDR2 YNFKEQ. This CDR3 reads CASSQDGSLNTGELFF. Here the CDR3 DNA reads TGTGCCAGCAGCCAAGATGGGAGCCTGAACACCGGGGAGCTGTTTTTT.

The V call is TRBV5-1, the J call TRBJ2-3, with 10 positions matching TRBD1. The V segment lost 1 base and the J segment 4 bases; nucleotides outside the gene matches: 6. CDR1 and CDR2 from the germline V gene are SGHRS and YFSETQ. The length of the CDR3 is 16 residues. In nucleotides, the CDR3 is TGCGCCAGCAGCTTGAGGCCGGGACAGGGGTCAGATACGCAGTATTTT. Its protein product is CASSLRPGQGSDTQYF.

This chain uses TRBV7-2 with TRBJ2-5, with a tentative D call TRBD1 (6 bases). Trimming removed 4 bases at V and 5 bases at J, with 14 bases between. Germline V gene sequence: CDR1 SGHTA, CDR2 FQGNSA. The CDR3 contains 14 residues. The CDR3 DNA is TGTGCCAGCAGCTCGATACAGGGCTCGGAGACCCAGTACTTC. It specifies CASSSIQGSETQYF.

This chain links TRBV28 with TRBJ1-2; D not resolved. CDR1 and CDR2 from the germline V gene are MDHEN and SYDVKM. Trimming shortened V by 2 bases and J by 8 bases, and 9 bases separated the two germline ends. This CDR3 is 12 amino acids long. CDR3 loop: CASSLGRVGYTF. The CDR3 DNA follows: TGTGCCAGCAGTTTAGGGAGGGTCGGCTACACCTTC.

J is TRBJ2-3 and V is TRBV3-1; perhaps TRBD2 as D (6 bases). The CDR3 totals 14 residues. Looked up from germline, CDR1 is LGHDT and CDR2 is YNNKEL (reference sequence). V gave up 4 bases and J gave up 3 bases, with 11 bases separating them. CDR3 loop: CASSPAEGTDTQYF. The CDR3 bases are TGTGCCAGCAGCCCAGCGGAGGGAACAGATACGCAGTATTTT.

V is TRBV20-1 and J is TRBJ1-6; perhaps TRBD1 as D (6 bases). Trimming stripped 6 bases from V and 7 bases from J, with 19 bases between. This CDR3 is 15 amino acids long. Germline loops: CDR1 DFQATT, CDR2 SNEGSKA (reference sequence). The chain's CDR3 is CSATRGGALNSPLHF. DNA of the CDR3: TGCAGTGCCACGCGGGGGGGGGCGTTGAATTCACCCCTCCACTTT.

This clonotype was observed once. This chain connects TRBV2 to TRBJ2-3, with 8 bases identical to TRBD2. Germline lookup yields CDR1 SNHLY and CDR2 FYNNEI. Trimming cost V 11 bases and J 1 base; bases outside gene matches: 8. The CDR3 runs to 14 residues. This chain's CDR3 is CASRGGVGTDTQYF. The CDR3 region has the DNA TGTGCCTCCCGGGGGGGCGTTGGCACAGATACGCAGTATTTT.

This chain joins TRBV27 and TRBJ2-3, with D tentatively TRBD2 (6 bases). V lost 4 bases, J lost 5 bases, and 7 bases lay in between. The CDR3 runs to 12 residues. Per germline, CDR1 MNHEY and CDR2 SMNVEV (reference sequence). The CDR3 loop is CASSSGGDTQYF. The DNA of the CDR3 is TGTGCCAGCAGTTCCGGGGGAGATACGCAGTATTTT.

The chain employs TRBV18 and TRBJ1-1; the D is unclear. This CDR3 region has 15 residues. Germline V gene sequence: CDR1 KGHSH, CDR2 LQKENI. With 4 bases removed from V and 1 base from J, the gap between germline ends came to 13 bases. The CDR3 nucleotides read TGTGCCAGCTCACTAAGCAAGCTTCCGAACACTGAAGCTTTCTTT. This codes for CASSLSKLPNTEAFF.

This clonotype was seen just once. This chain joins TRBV2 and TRBJ1-4, with a weak D call TRBD1 (6 bases). The V gene's germline CDR1 is SNHLY and CDR2 FYNNEI. Trimming took 4 bases from V and 7 from J, leaving 13 bases between them. This CDR3 is built from 14 residues. CDR3 sequence reads: CASSGGAFGEKLFF. CDR3 nucleotides: TGTGCCAGCAGTGGGGGGGCTTTCGGTGAAAAACTGTTTTTT.

The chain couples TRBV12-3 or TRBV12-4 to TRBJ1-1; the D is unclear. Trimming shortened V by 2 bases and J by 10 bases, and 8 bases separated the two germline ends. This CDR3 has 11 amino acids. For the CDR3, the DNA is TGTGCCAGCAGTTTATACCGGGGAGCTTTCTTT. As protein: CASSLYRGAFF.

The J gene is TRBJ1-2, the V gene TRBV3-1, with D possibly TRBD1 on 5 matching bases. Germline V gene sequence: CDR1 LGHDT, CDR2 YNNKEL (reference sequence). Deletions cut 4 bases from V and 8 bases from J, with 17 bases between. CDR3 length: 14 residues. DNA for the CDR3: TGTGCCAGCAGCCCCCGGGACGCTCTGCGGGGCTACACCTTC. This gives the protein CASSPRDALRGYTF.

V gene TRBV5-4 combines with J gene TRBJ2-3; tentatively, D is TRBD1 (7 bases). The CDR3 covers 15 residues. With 1 base removed from V and 6 bases from J, the gap between germline ends came to 15 bases. Germline-derived CDR1 and CDR2 are SGHNT and YYREEE (reference sequence). CDR3 sequence reads: CASSLRTGAGDTQYF. CDR3 in DNA: TGTGCCAGCAGCTTGCGAACAGGGGCGGGGGATACGCAGTATTTT.